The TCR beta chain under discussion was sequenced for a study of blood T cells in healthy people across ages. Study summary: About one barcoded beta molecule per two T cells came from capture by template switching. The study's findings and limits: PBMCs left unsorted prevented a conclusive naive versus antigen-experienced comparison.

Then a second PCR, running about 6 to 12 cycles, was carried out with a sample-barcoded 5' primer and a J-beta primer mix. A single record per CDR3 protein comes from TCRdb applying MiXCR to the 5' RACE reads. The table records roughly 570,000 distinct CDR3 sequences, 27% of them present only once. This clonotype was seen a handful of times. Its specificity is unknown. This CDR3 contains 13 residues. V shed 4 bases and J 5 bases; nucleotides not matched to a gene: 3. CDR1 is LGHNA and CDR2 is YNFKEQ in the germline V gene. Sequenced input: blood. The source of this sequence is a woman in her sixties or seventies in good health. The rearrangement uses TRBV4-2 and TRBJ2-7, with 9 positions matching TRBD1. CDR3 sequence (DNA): TGTGCCAGCAGCCTGCGGGACAGGGACGAGCAGTACTTC. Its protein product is CASSLRDRDEQYF.